The source of this TCR beta chain is a study of shared clonotypes between healthy human individuals. This clone occurred many times. Profiling relied on immunoSEQ multiplex PCR, and the TCRdb table lists in-frame clones only, not all of them. The table has 100,000 or so clones, roughly two thirds seen once. The TCR sequence derives from a woman in her thirties in good health. The sequenced sample was memory CD8+ T cells sorted from blood. Subset described: CD45RO+ cells pooled with CCR7-negative TemRA cells.

CDR3 loop: CAWSVTGRNEQYF. CDR3 sequence (DNA): TGTGCCTGGAGTGTTACAGGGAGGAACGAGCAGTACTTC. The J gene is TRBJ2-5, the V gene TRBV30, with D possibly being TRBD1 or TRBD2 (6 bases each). Near its end, the DNA agrees better with TRBJ2-7, so the J call may be wrong. CDR1 is GTSNPN, CDR2 SVGIG, per germline (reference sequence). There are 13 residues in the CDR3.